This note documents a single T cell receptor beta chain sequence. This clone was seen a single time. Its antigen is unknown. It has no much larger one-base neighbor in the sample; base qualities were not kept. This entry belongs to a study of shared clonotypes between healthy human individuals (dated by TCRdb to the early 2020s). Looking at the study overall: Three men and a couple of women, aged 18 to 49 years, made up the cohort. For each donor, CD4 naive and CD4 memory were each run on three plates, CD8 naive on two plates, and CD8 memory on one plate. Blood TCR repertoires of several healthy adults were deeply sequenced to estimate repertoire size and the extent of clonotype sharing between individuals. To increase sequencing depth and limit assay-specific biases, different laboratories used diverse techniques to prepare libraries and sequence TCR repertoires. Each donor's leukapheresis produced roughly between roughly 0.85 and 9.5 billion PBMCs.

The V end gives up 0 bases and the J end 2 bases, leaving 5 bases in the junction not matched to a gene. The cysteine opens and the phenylalanine closes a CDR3 of 16 amino acids. This entry keeps only the CDR3 DNA: 48 bases, framed from base 1. The germline V gene specifies SGHDT as CDR1 and YYEEEE as CDR2. Results and caveats for the whole study, not just this receptor: Only blood was sampled, and tissue TCR repertoires likely differ from those in blood. Sharing across a few donors was observed for 4.5% to 6.5% of naive CD4, around 3.5% of naive CD8, about 2.3% of memory CD4, and roughly 0.43% of memory CD8 clonotypes. Pairwise subsampling indicated that sequencing depth was expected to affect the degree of clonotype sharing among donors. Naive subsets generally had larger estimated clonotype richness than memory subsets did. Rarefaction of sorted-subset datasets indicated incomplete sequencing despite the large sequencing depth. The genetic and exposure-history diversity represented was limited by the small number of donors. Compared with non-shared clonotypes, clonotypes shared by all four sorted-subset donors had higher generation probabilities.

Using the deep immunoSEQ assay, TCR CDR3 regions were amplified from genomic DNA by multiplex PCR. For each cell subset, the extracted genomic DNA was distributed evenly across all wells of several immunoSEQ 96-well plates, and each plate served as one replicate. For sorted subsets, around 0.2 ug of genomic DNA, equivalent to some 30,000 T cell genomes, went into each replicate PCR. The purified libraries were quantified using a Qubit 3.0 fluorometer, sized with a Bioanalyzer 2100, and then quantified again using the KAPA Library Quantification kit. Each immunoSEQ 96-well plate was sequenced on its own single-read 150-cycle Illumina NextSeq 550 flow cell. The original methods were these. Because only junctional sequences without quality scores were contained in the immunoSEQ output, filtering matching that applied to full-length reads could not be performed. Sequences were annotated with PyIR, a Python wrapper for IgBLAST v1.9, and V/J genes and CDR3 were assigned using IMGT germline references. Reads with weak V/J assignments (E-value above 1e-6), missing CDR3, stop codons, out-of-frame junctions, or ambiguous translated residues were removed. V3J clonotypes were defined as sequences sharing an identical inferred V gene, J gene, and CDR3 amino acid sequence. Percentage overlap between repertoires was computed as shared unique clonotypes divided by the size of the smaller repertoire. Richness of each repertoire was evaluated using RTK rarefaction, the Chao1 estimator, and Recon v2.1 estimates of unobserved clonotypes. OLGA was used to compute generation probabilities for all TCRbeta clonotypes that the gDNA method yielded from a handful of donors. This immuneACCESS table, as held by TCRdb, lists in-frame sequences with V and J called but not all clones. Of the missing ones, under half trace to an unresolved V gene in checked studies; the others have no known cause. V, J and clone size derive from that table, while D and trimming were established from the DNA sequence. The sample table lists more than 2 million clones, 90% to 95% of them with a count of one. The top ten hold under 0.15% of the sample.

Healthy HIV-negative adults with no recently reported acute infections or vaccinations were included as donors. Every donor was a Caucasian adult residing in Nashville, Tennessee, USA. Magnetic negative selection was used to enrich CD4+ T cells, after which naive cells were positively selected on CD45RA and the negative fraction became the memory subset. Blood was collected by leukapheresis, and PBMCs were isolated by Ficoll-Histopaque density gradient centrifugation and then cryopreserved in liquid nitrogen vapor phase. Purity and quantity of every magnetically sorted T cell population were checked by analytical flow cytometry. From each sorted fraction, genomic DNA was isolated and quantified by UV absorbance on a Nanodrop 2000c.

This sequence was found in a man aged 18 to 30 in good health. This chain is built from TRBV5-6 and TRBJ1-5, with TRBD1 matching 7 junction bases. The specimen was naive CD4+ T cells sorted from blood. In the paper's terms, the cell subset or site label means: CD45RA+ positively selected. The bases are TGTGCCAGCAGCTTGGCCAGGGGGTTAGGCAATCAGCCCCAGCATTTT. This gives the protein CASSLARGLGNQPQHF.